This record covers a single T cell receptor beta chain. Its antigen is still unknown. Here immunoSEQ multiplex PCR was the method, and the copy in TCRdb shows in-frame clones only, minus some. Altogether around 66,000 clones are present, 87% being singletons, with the ten largest covering 0.3% to 0.35%. The entry originates in a study of OX40 agonist ivuxolimab in advanced cancers. The study's findings and limits: There was clonal expansion of CD4+ and CD8+ blood T cells by week 6 at 0.1 to 3.0 mg/kg.

The germline V gene has CDR1 LNHDA and CDR2 SQIVND (reference sequence). This CDR3 is 14 amino acids long. The V end lost 0 bases, the J end lost 10 bases, and 16 bases lay between the germline ends. The V and J genes are TRBV19 and TRBJ2-7; possibly TRBD2 for D (6 bases). The starting material was CD4+ or CD8+ T cells sorted from blood, obtained in a trial of the OX40 agonist ivuxolimab. The receptor's source is an adult with an advanced solid tumor such as melanoma, head and neck, liver or kidney cancer. CDR3 sequence reads: CASSIDSGRVGQYF. The CDR3 region has the DNA TGTGCCAGTAGTATAGATTCCGGGAGAGTCGGCCAGTACTTC.